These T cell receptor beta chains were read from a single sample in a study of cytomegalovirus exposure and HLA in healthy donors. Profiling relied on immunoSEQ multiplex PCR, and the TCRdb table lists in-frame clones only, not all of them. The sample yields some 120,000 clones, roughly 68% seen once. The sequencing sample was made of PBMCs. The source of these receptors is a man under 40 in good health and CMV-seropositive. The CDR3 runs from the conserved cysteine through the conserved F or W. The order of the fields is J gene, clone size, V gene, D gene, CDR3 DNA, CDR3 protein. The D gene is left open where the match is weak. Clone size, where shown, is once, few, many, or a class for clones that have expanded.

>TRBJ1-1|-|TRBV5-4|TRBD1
TGTGCCACCCAGGGGGCTATGAACACTGAAGCTTTCTTT
CATQGAMNTEAFF
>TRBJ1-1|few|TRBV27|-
TGTGAGACCAAAACGGGGACACTGAACACTGAAGCTTTCTTT
CETKTGTLNTEAFF
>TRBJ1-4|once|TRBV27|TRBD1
TGTGCCAGCAGCCGGGGACAGGGGGCTAATGAAAAACTGTTTTTT
CASSRGQGANEKLFF
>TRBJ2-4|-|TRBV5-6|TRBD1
TGTGCCAGCAGCTTGGCGACAGGGGGGTATGGGAAAAACATTCAGTACTTC
CASSLATGGYGKNIQYF
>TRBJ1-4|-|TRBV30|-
TGTGCCTGGAGGGTGCCCGCTATTAATGAAAAACTGTTTTTT
CAWRVPAINEKLFF
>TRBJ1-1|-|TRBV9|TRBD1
TGTGCCAGCAGCGACACAGGGGCGAGAGCTTTCTTT
CASSDTGARAFF
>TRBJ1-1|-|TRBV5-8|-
TGTGCCAGCAGCTTGGAGGTTCCCGGAGGGGTTGACACTGAAGCTTTCTTT
CASSLEVPGGVDTEAFF
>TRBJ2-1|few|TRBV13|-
TGTGCCAGCAGCGCCCCTAGTGCCAATGAGCAGTTCTTC
CASSAPSANEQFF
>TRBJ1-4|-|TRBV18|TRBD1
TGTGCCAGCTCAACCCGACAGGGTATGCCGGAAAAACTGTTTTTT
CASSTRQGMPEKLFF
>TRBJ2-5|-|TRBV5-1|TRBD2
TGCGCCAGCAGCCCACAACTAGCGGGGGGTCAAGAGACCCAGTACTTC
CASSPQLAGGQETQYF
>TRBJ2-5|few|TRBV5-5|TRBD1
TGTGCCAGCAGCCTTGGGGACAGGACCCAAGAGACCCAGTACTTC
CASSLGDRTQETQYF
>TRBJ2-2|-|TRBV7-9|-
TGTGCCAGCAGCATACCCAGAGGATCGATTCCAAATCGAACCGGGGAGCTGTTTTTT
CASSIPRGSIPNRTGELFF
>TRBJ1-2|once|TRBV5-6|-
TGTGCCAGCGCAGACGGGGTTATAATCGGCTATGGCTACACCTTC
CASADGVIIGYGYTF
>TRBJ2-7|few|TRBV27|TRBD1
TGTGCCAGCAGTTTCGGGACAGGCCCCAACGAGCAGTACTTC
CASSFGTGPNEQYF
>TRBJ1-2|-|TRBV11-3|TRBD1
TGTGCCAGCAGCTTAAAGAACACAGGGGTTGGATATGGCTACACCTTC
CASSLKNTGVGYGYTF
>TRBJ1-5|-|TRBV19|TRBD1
TGTGCCAGTAGTACCGGGACAGGGCGAGGGGGGAATCAGCCCCAGCATTTT
CASSTGTGRGGNQPQHF
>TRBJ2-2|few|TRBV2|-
TGTGCCAGCAGTGAGACGGGGAACACCGGGGAGCTGTTTTTT
CASSETGNTGELFF
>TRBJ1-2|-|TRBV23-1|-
TGCGCCGTCCAACAGCTAATTACAGCTGGCTACACCTTC
CAVQQLITAGYTF
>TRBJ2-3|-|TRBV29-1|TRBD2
TGCAGCGTTAGTGGGGGGTCTCGACTAGCGAGGGATACGCAGTATTTT
CSVSGGSRLARDTQYF
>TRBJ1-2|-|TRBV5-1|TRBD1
TGCGCCAGCAGCCCCGGACAGGGTAACTATGGCTACACCTTC
CASSPGQGNYGYTF
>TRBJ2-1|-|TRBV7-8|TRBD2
TGTGCCAGTCGGGGGAGGGCCGAGCATGAGCAGTTCTTC
CASRGRAEHEQFF
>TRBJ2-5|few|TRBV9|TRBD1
TGTGCCAGCAGCGACTCCGAGACAGGGGGCGTGGAGACCCAGTACTTC
CASSDSETGGVETQYF
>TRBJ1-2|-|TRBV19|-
TGTGCCAGTAGTATGCACTCGACTGATGGGGCCCAGAGTGGCTACACCTTC
CASSMHSTDGAQSGYTF
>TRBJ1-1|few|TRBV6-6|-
TGTGCCAGCGAGGGTGGCACTGAAGCTTTCTTT
CASEGGTEAFF
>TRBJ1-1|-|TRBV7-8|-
TGTGCCAGCAGCTTAGGCACAGGCATGAACACTGAAGCTTTCTTT
CASSLGTGMNTEAFF
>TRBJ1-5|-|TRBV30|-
TGTGCCTGGAGTTCACGGGGCTTAGGAGGGAATCAGCCCCAGCATTTT
CAWSSRGLGGNQPQHF
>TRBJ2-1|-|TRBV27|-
TGTGCCAGCAAGACTAGTTGGAATGAGCAGTTCTTC
CASKTSWNEQFF
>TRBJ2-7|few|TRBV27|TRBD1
TGTGCCAGCAGTCGAAAGGGACAGGGGGCCTACGAGCAGTACTTC
CASSRKGQGAYEQYF
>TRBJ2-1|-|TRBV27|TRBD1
TGTGCCAGCATTATAGCAGACCAGAGTCGGGCATACAGGGGCTGTGAGCAGTTCTTC
CASIIADQSRAYRGCEQFF
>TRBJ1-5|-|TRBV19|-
TGTGCCAGTAGTCCCTCCGGGAATAGCAATCAGCCCCAGCATTTT
CASSPSGNSNQPQHF
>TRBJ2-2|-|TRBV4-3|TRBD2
TGCGCCAGCAGCCTAGGACGGGGGGGCGCAGGGGCCGGGGAGCTGTTTTTT
CASSLGRGGAGAGELFF
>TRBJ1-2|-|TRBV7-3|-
TGTGCCAGCAGCTTAATACCCTATCGACGCATGCAGGGTGATCTCTATGGCTACACCTTC
CASSLIPYRRMQGDLYGYTF
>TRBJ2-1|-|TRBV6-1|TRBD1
TGTGCCAGCACCCCGGGGAGACAGGGGTGGGATGAGCAGTTCTTC
CASTPGRQGWDEQFF
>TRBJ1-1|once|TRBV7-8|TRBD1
TGTGCCAGCAGCTTCGGACAGGGAGTAACTGAAGCTTTCTTT
CASSFGQGVTEAFF
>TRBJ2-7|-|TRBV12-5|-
TGTGCTAGTGGTTCCCGAAACTACTACGAGCAGTACTTC
CASGSRNYYEQYF
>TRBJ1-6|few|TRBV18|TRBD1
TGTGCCAGCTCACCACGACAGGGAAATAATTCACCCCTCCACTTT
CASSPRQGNNSPLHF
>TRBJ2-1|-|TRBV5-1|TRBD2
TGCGCCAGCGGGACTAGCGGACACAATGAGCAGTTCTTC
CASGTSGHNEQFF
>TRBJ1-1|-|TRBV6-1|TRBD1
TGTGCCAGCAGTGAAGTTGGGACAGGGGGCACTGAAGCTTTCTTT
CASSEVGTGGTEAFF
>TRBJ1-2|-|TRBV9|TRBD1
TGTGCCAGCAGCGCGATGCTACAGGGGGTCTATGGCTACACCTTC
CASSAMLQGVYGYTF